These 31 T cell receptor beta chains were sequenced from one sample in a study of blood T cell repertoires in COVID-19. Profiling relied on immunoSEQ multiplex PCR, and the TCRdb table lists in-frame clones only, not all of them. In the table there are under 300,000 clones, 65% to 85% of which are singletons. The specimen was peripheral blood. Receptors were obtained from a woman aged 40 to 50 with active or convalescent COVID-19.

CDR3 protein: CASSRAGTQKGYTF. The CDR3 nucleotides are TGTGCCAGCTCACGCGCCGGGACTCAGAAAGGCTACACCTTC. The chain combines TRBV18 with TRBJ1-2; possibly TRBD1 for D (5 bases). The V gene's germline CDR1 is KGHSH and CDR2 LQKENI. Trimming removed 4 bases from V and 8 bases from J, with 17 bases in between. The CDR3 is made up of 14 amino acids.

The chain has TRBV7-3 and TRBJ2-3; 12 bases match TRBD2. Losses at the gene ends were 7 bases for V and 1 base for J; bases not matched to a gene: 3. The CDR3 totals 15 residues. In germline, CDR1 is SGHTA, CDR2 FQGTGA. CDR3 sequence reads: CASKSSGGGTDTQYF. CDR3 DNA: TGTGCCAGCAAATCTAGCGGGGGGGGCACAGATACGCAGTATTTT.

The V and J genes are TRBV3-1 (or the pseudogene TRBV3-2) and TRBJ2-7, with TRBD1 matching over 7 bases. From germline, CDR1 is LGHDT and CDR2 YNNKEL (reference sequence). There are 14 residues in the CDR3. The trim removed 4 bases at V and 6 bases at J, leaving 9 bases unmatched. In nucleotides, the CDR3 is TGTGCCAGCAGCCGCCTCGGGACAGCCCTCGAGCAGTACTTC. Protein product: CASSRLGTALEQYF.

This clone has just one count. The genes are TRBV10-2 and TRBJ2-7; TRBD2 aligns across 7 bases. The CDR3 spans 15 residues. Germline V gene lookup returns CDR1 WSHSY and CDR2 SAAADI. J lost 0 bases, V lost 6 bases, and 8 bases had no gene match. CDR3 DNA sequence: TGCGCCAGCAGCCAGACTAGCTCGAGCTCCTACGAGCAGTACGTC. This gives the protein CASSQTSSSSYEQYV.

This clone was detected only a few times. The chain recombines TRBV6-1 with TRBJ2-7; 8 bases are a match to TRBD2. V dropped 2 bases and J dropped 0; count of bases not matched to a gene: 6. Per the germline V gene, CDR1 is MNHNS and CDR2 is SASEGT. The CDR3 extends over 16 amino acids. DNA of the CDR3: TGTGCCAGCAGTGAACTAGCGGGCGACAGCTCCTACGAGCAGTACGTC. Protein product: CASSELAGDSSYEQYV.

The V call is TRBV30, the J call TRBJ1-3; D may be TRBD1 (5 bases). The CDR3 sequence is 15 residues long. Germline assignment: CDR1 GTSNPN and CDR2 SVGIG (reference sequence). V was trimmed by 2 bases and J by 0 bases, leaving 11 bases between them. Written as DNA, the CDR3 is TGTGCCTGGAGTCCCCTGACAGTCTCTGGAAACACCATATATTTT. Translation: CAWSPLTVSGNTIYF.

This CDR3 is CASQPPAGAQSTEAFF. The CDR3, as DNA: TGTGCCAGCCAACCCCCGGCGGGGGCTCAGAGCACTGAAGCTTTCTTT. The chain combines TRBV28 with TRBJ1-1, with TRBD1 as a possible D gene (6 bases). This CDR3 has 16 residues. Between the trimmed V and J ends, which lost 8 bases and 4 bases, there was a span of 23 bases. CDR1 is MDHEN, CDR2 SYDVKM, per germline.

The chain employs TRBV29-1 and TRBJ1-2; 7 bases match TRBD1. CDR1 and CDR2 (germline): SQVTM, ANQGSEA. This CDR3 has 14 residues. Trimming cost V 5 bases and J 4 bases; bases outside gene matches: 10. CDR3 in amino acids: CSVTETGSSYGYTF. Written as DNA, the CDR3 is TGCAGCGTTACCGAGACAGGGAGTAGCTATGGCTACACCTTC.

This clone was seen just once. The chain uses TRBV10-3 and TRBJ2-6; no clear D gene. This CDR3 region has 14 residues. V dropped 3 bases and J dropped 2 bases, with 5 bases sitting between them. Germline lookup yields CDR1 ENHRY and CDR2 SYGVKD. CDR3 DNA: TGTGCCATCAGTGACCGGGCTGGGGCCAACGTCCTGACTTTC. It yields the protein CAISDRAGANVLTF.

This chain uses TRBV5-1 with TRBJ2-2; no firm D call. CDR1 and CDR2 from the germline V gene are SGHRS and YFSETQ. The V end was cut by 0 bases, the J end by 4 bases, with 7 bases between. The CDR3 is 14 residues long. The CDR3 loop is CASSLASTTGELFF. The CDR3 bases are TGCGCCAGCAGCTTGGCCAGTACCACCGGGGAGCTGTTTTTT.

This chain links TRBV3-1 (or the pseudogene TRBV3-2) with TRBJ2-6; 7 bases align to TRBD1. This CDR3 is built from 17 residues. The V segment lost 4 bases and the J segment 0 bases; nucleotides outside the gene matches: 6. Germline V gives CDR1 LGHDT, CDR2 YNNKEL (reference sequence). The CDR3 coding sequence is TGTGCCAGCAGCCGCAGGGACAGCAGCTCTGGGGCCAACGTCCTGACTTTC. Translated: CASSRRDSSSGANVLTF.

This rearrangement joins TRBV9 to TRBJ1-2; D is ambiguous. The CDR3 covers 13 residues. Germline V gene data show CDR1 as SGDLS and CDR2 as YYNGEE. Trimming took 0 bases from V and 8 from J, leaving 11 bases between them. CDR3 protein: CASSVATAGGYTF. In DNA, the CDR3 is TGTGCCAGCAGCGTAGCTACAGCGGGGGGCTACACCTTC.

This chain connects TRBV13 to TRBJ2-3, with D perhaps TRBD1 (5 bases). The germline CDR1 and CDR2 sequences are PRHDT and FYEKMQ (reference sequence). This CDR3 comprises 12 residues. Trimming left V 5 bases short and J 8 bases short, with 11 bases between. CDR3 nucleotides: TGTGCCAGCAGCCAGGGTATCTCTACGCAGTATTTT. Amino acids: CASSQGISTQYF.

This clone was seen more than once but under ten times. The chain links TRBV27 to TRBJ1-5; D call uncertain. This CDR3 is built from 13 residues. CDR1 is MNHEY, CDR2 SMNVEV, per germline (reference sequence). With 3 bases removed from V and 2 bases from J, the gap between germline ends came to 5 bases. CDR3 sequence: CASSFYRNQPQHF. The CDR3 DNA is TGTGCCAGCAGTTTTTATCGCAATCAGCCCCAGCATTTT.

V gene TRBV7-6 combines with J gene TRBJ2-7; 10 bases are shared with TRBD2. This CDR3 has 16 amino acids. The J segment lost 3 bases and the V segment lost 4 bases, leaving 9 bases of the junction unmatched. Looked up from germline, CDR1 is SGHVS and CDR2 is FNYEAQ. CDR3 in amino acids: CASSSTSGPRYYEQYF. The DNA of the CDR3 is TGTGCCAGCAGCTCGACTAGCGGGCCTCGTTACTACGAGCAGTACTTC.

The chain joins TRBV18 to TRBJ1-2; D is perhaps TRBD1 (6 bases). Trimming stripped 3 bases from V and 2 bases from J, with 10 bases between. The CDR3 length is 14 residues. CDR1 and CDR2 from the germline V gene are KGHSH and LQKENI. In DNA form, the CDR3 reads TGTGCCAGCTCACCGGAAGGACAGAACTATGGCTACACCTTC. Its translation is CASSPEGQNYGYTF.

The CDR3 sequence is CASSWGATGGPESDTQYF. In DNA form, the CDR3 reads TGTGCCAGCAGTTGGGGCGCTACGGGGGGGCCTGAATCAGATACGCAGTATTTT. The chain uses TRBV6-2 or TRBV6-3 and TRBJ2-3; 8 bases agree with TRBD2. V lost 4 bases and J lost 4; bases outside the gene matches: 16. The length of the CDR3 is 18 residues. Germline V gives CDR1 MNHEY, CDR2 SVGEGT.

V usage is TRBV5-1 and J usage is TRBJ2-7, with D perhaps matching TRBD1 (6 bases). The length of the CDR3 is 13 residues. Germline V CDR1 and CDR2: SGHRS, YFSETQ. CDR3 residues: CASSDQTTGIEEV. The CDR3 DNA reads as TGCGCCAGCAGCGACCAAACCACAGGGATTGAAGAGGTC.

The V and J genes are TRBV7-2 and TRBJ1-5; 12 nucleotides match TRBD1. This CDR3 is 17 amino acids long. Per the germline V gene, CDR1 is SGHTA and CDR2 is FQGNSA. J lost 6 bases, V lost 0 bases, and 6 bases had no gene match. This CDR3 reads CASSLAGTGGFSQPQHF. The CDR3 nucleotides read TGTGCCAGCAGCTTAGCCGGGACAGGGGGCTTTAGTCAGCCCCAGCATTTT.

The rearrangement joins TRBV5-1 to TRBJ1-1; tentative D call: TRBD1 (5 bases). V dropped 4 bases and J dropped 10 bases, with 14 bases sitting between them. The germline V gene encodes CDR1 SGHRS and CDR2 YFSETQ. This CDR3 has 12 amino acids. CDR3 DNA sequence: TGCGCCAGCAGCCTTGAGGTGGGGGGAGCTTTCTTT. Its translation: CASSLEVGGAFF.

The chain joins TRBV5-6 to TRBJ1-5; D is unresolved. The CDR3 length is 15 residues. Germline CDR1 and CDR2: SGHDT and YYEEEE. V gave up 4 bases and J gave up 0 bases, with 11 bases separating them. In DNA form, the CDR3 reads TGTGCCAGCAGCCGCGGGAGGTATAGCAATCAGCCCCAGCATTTT. Amino acids: CASSRGRYSNQPQHF.

The chain carries TRBV7-2 and TRBJ1-6; 8 bases line up with TRBD1. The germline CDR1 and CDR2 sequences are SGHTA and FQGNSA. The CDR3 length is 17 residues. The V gene end was trimmed by 4 bases and the J gene end by 2 bases; junction bases not matched to a gene: 7. The CDR3 DNA sequence: TGTGCCAGCAGCTCTACGACAGGGGCAGCCTATAATTCACCCCTCCACTTT. It codes for CASSSTTGAAYNSPLHF.

The chain uses TRBV5-1 and TRBJ1-1; D remains unclear. Germline V lookup: CDR1 SGHRS, CDR2 YFSETQ. The CDR3 consists of 14 residues. Trimming took 0 bases from V and 3 from J, leaving 9 bases between them. Here the CDR3 reads CASSLGFADTEAFF. The CDR3 DNA reads TGCGCCAGCAGCTTGGGGTTCGCGGACACTGAAGCTTTCTTT.

The gene calls are TRBV7-3 and TRBJ2-3, with D unresolved. Per germline, CDR1 SGHTA and CDR2 FQGTGA. The CDR3 has 13 residues. The V end lost 3 bases, the J end lost 2 bases, and 6 bases lay between the germline ends. CDR3 DNA sequence: TGTGCCAGCAGCTTGGGCCCCACAGATACGCAGTATTTT. Translating it yields CASSLGPTDTQYF.

This clone was observed once. The genes are TRBV10-3 and TRBJ1-6, with D perhaps matching TRBD1 (6 bases). This CDR3 region has 15 residues. The germline V gene has CDR1 ENHRY and CDR2 SYGVKD. V was cut by 2 bases and J by 10 bases, with 15 bases left in between. CDR3 sequence reads: CAISEEQGEVSPLHF. The CDR3 DNA sequence: TGTGCCATCAGTGAGGAACAGGGAGAAGTCTCACCCCTCCACTTT.

The chain has TRBV9 and TRBJ1-1, with D uncertain. Looked up from germline, CDR1 is SGDLS and CDR2 is YYNGEE. Trimming took off 0 bases at V and 12 bases at J, with 15 bases between the two ends. The CDR3 runs to 13 residues. The CDR3 protein is CASSVGLGREPFF. The CDR3 DNA sequence: TGTGCCAGCAGCGTAGGTTTGGGTAGGGAGCCTTTCTTT.

The V call is TRBV4-1, the J call TRBJ1-3, with 8 bases fitting TRBD1. The germline CDR1 and CDR2 sequences are MGHRA and YSYEKL. The V segment lost 2 bases and the J segment 4 bases; nucleotides outside the gene matches: 4. The CDR3 is 15 residues long. The CDR3 spells CASSQPYRGGNTIYF. The CDR3 DNA is TGCGCCAGCAGCCAACCCTACAGGGGGGGAAACACCATATATTTT.

V is TRBV2 and J is TRBJ1-1; D is perhaps TRBD1 (5 bases). V lost 3 bases and J lost 4, with 12 bases in between. Germline-derived CDR1 and CDR2 are SNHLY and FYNNEI. The CDR3 contains 14 residues. The CDR3 bases are TGTGCCAGCAGTGAGGTAGGGGTTGGCACTGAAGCTTTCTTT. Amino acids: CASSEVGVGTEAFF.

This clone was observed a handful of times. The chain couples TRBV19 to TRBJ1-4, with 7 bases aligning to TRBD1. V gave up 5 bases and J gave up 2 bases; unmatched junction bases: 8. Germline CDR1 and CDR2: LNHDA and SQIVND (reference sequence). The CDR3 contains 16 residues. In nucleotides, the CDR3 is TGTGCCAGTAGTGCCAGGGGGTTAAGCACTAATGAAAAACTGTTTTTT. The encoded protein is CASSARGLSTNEKLFF.

The chain employs TRBV6-5 and TRBJ1-1; tentative D call: TRBD1 (6 bases). V was pared by 6 bases and J by 0 bases, with 11 bases between. The germline V gene has CDR1 MNHEY and CDR2 SVGAGI. The CDR3 totals 14 residues. DNA of the CDR3: TGTGCCAGCAGGCCCCAGGGGATGAACACTGAAGCTTTCTTT. It is translated as CASRPQGMNTEAFF.

The V and J genes are TRBV5-4 and TRBJ2-5, with D possibly being TRBD2 (5 bases). The germline gives CDR1 SGHNT, CDR2 YYREEE (reference sequence). With 4 bases removed from V and 4 bases from J, the gap between germline ends came to 11 bases. The CDR3 sequence is 13 residues long. The CDR3 reads CASSAAGVETQYF. The CDR3 DNA follows: TGTGCCAGCAGCGCGGCCGGGGTAGAGACCCAGTACTTC.